A single sample is the source of the 20 T cell receptor beta chains below, sequenced in a study of Graves' ophthalmopathy and Graves' hyperthyroidism. Amplified material comprised TCR beta CDR3 regions derived from RNA transcripts. First-round RT-PCR with HTBI primers preceded a second-round multiplex PCR. TCRdb redid the calling of the multiplex PCR reads with MiXCR, one entry per CDR3 protein. The sample contains about 740,000 distinct CDR3 sequences, about 44% of which appear only once. Sequencing was performed on peripheral blood. The receptors come from an adult man with Graves' ophthalmopathy.

The chain couples TRBV4-2 to TRBJ2-7; D call uncertain. The CDR3 length is 12 residues. Germline V gene data show CDR1 as LGHNA and CDR2 as YNFKEQ. Trimming stripped 0 bases from V and 4 bases from J, with 4 bases between. The CDR3: CASSQDWYEQYF. Here the CDR3 DNA reads TGTGCCAGCAGCCAAGATTGGTACGAGCAGTACTTC.

The sample holds a few counts of this clonotype. The chain links TRBV20-1 to TRBJ2-5; 8 nucleotides agree with TRBD2. The CDR3 sequence is 15 residues long. Per germline, CDR1 DFQATT and CDR2 SNEGSKA (reference sequence). J gave up 1 base and V 1 base, and 5 bases lay outside the gene matches. The CDR3 here is CSARGSGSFQETQYF. The CDR3 DNA sequence: TGCAGTGCTAGAGGAAGCGGGAGTTTCCAAGAGACCCAGTACTTC.

The chain uses TRBV7-9 and TRBJ2-7, with a possible D match to TRBD1 (6 bases). Trimming removed 3 bases from V and 1 base from J, with 13 bases in between. The CDR3 loop spans 15 amino acids. Germline-derived CDR1 and CDR2 are SEHNR and FQNEAQ (reference sequence). The CDR3 is CASSLSPTGSYEQYF. DNA for the CDR3: TGTGCCAGCAGCTTGTCCCCGACAGGTTCCTACGAGCAGTACTTC.

This clonotype was detected only a few times. Because it lacks the conserved phenylalanine or tryptophan at the end, this CDR3 is likely a read error. V usage is TRBV7-2 and J usage is TRBJ2-5, with TRBD2 as a possible D gene (5 bases). V dropped 8 bases and J dropped 4 bases, with 14 bases sitting between them. There are 13 residues in the CDR3. CDR1 and CDR2 from the germline V gene are SGHTA and FQGNSA. CDR3 DNA sequence: TGTGCCAGCCGCCTCGGGATCGGAGAGACCCAGTACCTC. Translation gives CASRLGIGETQYL.

Regarding this clonotype: A read error is possible here, since a much larger clone lies one base away. J is TRBJ2-7 and V is TRBV6-6; 11 bases agree with TRBD1. The CDR3 is made up of 15 amino acids. The V gene's germline CDR1 is MNHNY and CDR2 SVGAGI (reference sequence). V was clipped by 2 bases and J by 3 bases; unmatched bases: 3. For the CDR3, the DNA is TGTGCCAGCAGTTACACCGGGACAGGGGGCTACGAGCAGTACTTC. It specifies CASSYTGTGGYEQYF.

This clonotype was observed a handful of times. J is TRBJ1-2 and V is TRBV25-1, with TRBD1 as a possible D gene (5 bases). Trimming cost V 6 bases and J 10 bases, with 15 bases left between them. The CDR3 loop spans 12 amino acids. Germline values: CDR1 MGHDK, CDR2 SYGVNS. CDR3: CASSSQGSDYTF. CDR3 sequence (DNA): TGTGCCAGCAGCAGCCAGGGTAGTGACTACACCTTC.

On this clonotype: Possible read error: a much larger clone is one base away. The chain combines TRBV12-3 or TRBV12-4 with TRBJ1-1; D may be TRBD1 (5 bases). CDR3 length: 15 amino acids. The V end was cut by 6 bases, the J end by 0 bases, with 14 bases between. This chain's CDR3 is CASRPRQFVNTEAFF. The CDR3 DNA reads TGTGCCAGCAGGCCTAGACAGTTCGTGAACACTGAAGCTTTCTTT.

This clonotype was detected many times. This chain connects TRBV19 to TRBJ1-1; 7 bases align to TRBD1. In germline, CDR1 is LNHDA, CDR2 SQIVND (reference sequence). V was clipped by 3 bases and J by 2 bases; unmatched bases: 6. The CDR3 spans 15 residues. The DNA of the CDR3 is TGTGCCAGTAGTATTCGACAGGGCGGAAACACTGAAGCTTTCTTT. This gives the protein CASSIRQGGNTEAFF.

V gene TRBV27 combines with J gene TRBJ2-7; no definite D call. The CDR3 extends over 8 amino acids. Trimming stripped 6 bases from V and 12 bases from J, with 6 bases between. Germline values: CDR1 MNHEY, CDR2 SMNVEV (reference sequence). CDR3 sequence: CASSRPYF. In nucleotides, the CDR3 is TGTGCCAGCAGCCGGCCGTACTTC.

This clonotype showed up just once. The chain has TRBV20-1 and TRBJ2-7; a weak D match, TRBD2 (6 bases). The DNA end is more similar to TRBJ2-1, so the J call may be wrong. Germline values: CDR1 DFQATT, CDR2 SNEGSKA (reference sequence). The CDR3 consists of 12 residues. The CDR3 DNA is TGCAGTGCTTCCTCGGGACTTATTGAGCAGTTCTTC. Translating it yields CSASSGLIEQFF.

This clonotype was seen only a few times. The J gene is TRBJ2-2, the V gene TRBV25-1; 10 nucleotides agree with TRBD2. The junction had 20 bases not matched to a gene; V was cut back by 4 bases and J by 0 bases. The CDR3 runs to 22 residues. In germline, CDR1 is MGHDK, CDR2 SYGVNS. In DNA, the CDR3 is TGTGCCAGCAGTGCTAGAGATCGAGCGGGGGGGACTTCCTCCGCGAACACCGGGGAGCTGTTTTTT. It yields the protein CASSARDRAGGTSSANTGELFF.

A few counts support this clonotype. CDR3 amino acids: CASSQWGGDTGELFF. CDR3 DNA: TGTGCCAGCAGCCAATGGGGCGGTGACACCGGGGAGCTGTTTTTT. This chain joins TRBV9 and TRBJ2-2, with D possibly TRBD1 on 5 matching bases. The CDR3 spans 15 residues. Germline CDR1 reads SGDLS; CDR2 reads YYNGEE. Trimming shortened V by 4 bases and J by 3 bases, and 13 bases separated the two germline ends.

CDR3 sequence (DNA): TGTGCCATCAGTGAGGGACTATTTTCCGAGCAGTACTTC. Protein product: CAISEGLFSEQYF. The chain joins TRBV10-3 to TRBJ2-7, with D perhaps matching TRBD2 (6 bases). The ends were cut back, 2 bases at V and 6 bases at J, with 11 bases in the middle. Germline CDR1 ENHRY, CDR2 SYGVKD. The CDR3 totals 13 residues.

This clonotype occurred many times. V and J are TRBV7-2 and TRBJ2-5, with 7 bases fitting TRBD2. Germline V gene lookup returns CDR1 SGHTA and CDR2 FQGNSA. The CDR3 is 15 amino acids. V lost 1 base and J lost 4; bases outside the gene matches: 6. CDR3 residues: CASSLVAGVRETQYF. DNA of the CDR3: TGTGCCAGCAGCTTAGTCGCGGGAGTCAGAGAGACCCAGTACTTC. The complete variable domain, with remaining parts taken from reference TRBV7-2 and TRBJ2-5, reads GAGVSQSPSNKVTEKGKDVELRCDPISGHTALYWYRQSLGQGLEFLIYFQGNSAPDKSGLPSDRFSAERTGGSVSTLTIQRTQQEDSAVYLCASSLVAGVRETQYFGPGTRLLVL.

The chain employs TRBV7-6 and TRBJ1-2; TRBD1 is a possible D gene (5 bases). The CDR3 consists of 15 residues. The ends were cut back, 5 bases at V and 3 bases at J, with 16 bases in the middle. Looked up from germline, CDR1 is SGHVS and CDR2 is FNYEAQ. The CDR3 nucleotides are TGTGCCAGCAGCCAAGATCACGACAGCTACTATGGCTACACCTTC. Protein sequence: CASSQDHDSYYGYTF.

This clonotype was seen once. This CDR3 reads CASSLMGGRTDTQYF. The CDR3 DNA reads as TGTGCCAGCAGCTTAATGGGGGGGCGCACAGATACGCAGTATTTT. The chain employs TRBV7-3 and TRBJ2-3, with a possible D match to TRBD2 (7 bases). The germline CDR1 and CDR2 sequences are SGHTA and FQGTGA. Trimming took off 1 base at V and 1 base at J, with 9 bases between the two ends. CDR3 length equals 15 residues.

The chain recombines TRBV29-1 with TRBJ1-1; TRBD1 agrees at 8 bases. Germline values: CDR1 SQVTM, CDR2 ANQGSEA. The CDR3 is 13 residues long. V was clipped by 8 bases and J by 3 bases; unmatched bases: 8. CDR3 in amino acids: CSSRGQEYTEAFF. CDR3 DNA sequence: TGCAGCAGTAGGGGACAGGAGTACACTGAAGCTTTCTTT.

Comments on this clonotype: It may be a read error: a sequence one base away is much more abundant. The V call is TRBV20-1, the J call TRBJ1-1; the match to TRBD1 covers 7 bases. Trimming took 5 bases from V and 8 from J; bases not matched to a gene: 5. In germline, CDR1 is DFQATT, CDR2 SNEGSKA (reference sequence). CDR3 length: 11 residues. CDR3 sequence (DNA): TGCAGTGCTCTCGGACAGGAAGAAGCTTTCTTT. This translates into CSALGQEEAFF.

In this sample, this clonotype turned up many times. The chain employs TRBV29-1 and TRBJ1-2; perhaps TRBD1 as D (6 bases). In germline, CDR1 is SQVTM, CDR2 ANQGSEA. The CDR3 totals 12 residues. V shed 7 bases and J shed 10 bases, with 19 bases lying between them. The CDR3 nucleotides are TGCAGCGCCTCACCGGGGGGCGAAGTCTACACCTTC. This encodes CSASPGGEVYTF.

This clonotype turned up a few times. The V call is TRBV20-1, the J call TRBJ2-2; D perhaps matches TRBD1 (5 bases). The germline V gene encodes CDR1 DFQATT and CDR2 SNEGSKA (reference sequence). The CDR3 runs to 14 residues. Trimming stripped 3 bases from V and 1 base from J, with 9 bases between. In DNA, the CDR3 is TGCAGTGCTAGGGGCCAGGGGAACACCGGGGAGCTGTTTTTT. Protein: CSARGQGNTGELFF.